A selection of T cell receptor beta chains follows, all from one sample in a study of blood T cells in healthy people across ages. TCRdb re-analysed the 5' RACE reads in MiXCR, keeping a single row per CDR3 protein. This sample yields around 1,500,000 distinct CDR3 sequences, of which roughly 40% are seen a single time; 7% to 9.5% belongs to the top ten. Sequencing used blood. These receptors all come from a woman between 18 and 30 years old in good health. Each CDR3 is given with its conserved first and last residue. A D gene is named only where the DNA matches it firmly. Not all rows give a size; the values are once, few, many and, for expanded clones, a class.

>TRBJ1-2|few|TRBD1|TRBV25-1
CASSQGQGTEGYTF
TGTGCCAGCAGCCAGGGACAGGGTACCGAAGGCTACACCTTC
>TRBJ1-2|.|.|TRBV5-5
CASSLGPTEVLRNGYTF
TGTGCCAGCAGCTTGGGACCGACGGAGGTCCTGAGAAATGGCTACACCTTC
>TRBJ2-7|many|.|TRBV20-1
CSARDYGNSYEQYF
TGCAGTGCTAGAGATTACGGCAATTCTTACGAGCAGTACTTC
>TRBJ2-5|few|TRBD1|TRBV2
CASQGDGQETQYF
TGTGCCAGCCAGGGGGACGGTCAAGAGACCCAGTACTTC
>TRBJ2-7|.|TRBD2|TRBV2
CASTTTSGHEQYF
TGTGCCAGCACTACGACTAGCGGGCACGAGCAGTACTTC
>TRBJ2-3|few|.|TRBV29-1
CSVRGEGGLARESISTDTQYF
TGCAGCGTTAGGGGGGAAGGAGGGCTAGCGAGAGAATCCATTAGCACAGATACGCAGTATTTT
>TRBJ1-2|.|.|TRBV6-1
CASSRRGSYTF
TGTGCCAGCAGTCGGAGGGGAAGCTACACCTTC
>TRBJ2-2|few|.|TRBV12-3/TRBV12-4
CASSYVESGELFF
TGTGCCAGCAGCTATGTAGAGTCCGGGGAGCTGTTTTTT
>TRBJ2-1|.|.|TRBV18
CASSGDKTKDEQFF
TGTGCCAGCTCAGGGGACAAGACTAAGGATGAGCAGTTCTTC
>TRBJ1-4|few|.|TRBV29-1
CSVGTGRPNEKLFF
TGCAGCGTCGGTACAGGGAGACCTAATGAAAAACTGTTTTTT
>TRBJ1-5|many|TRBD1|TRBV12-3/TRBV12-4
CASSGQGNQPQHF
TGTGCCAGCAGCGGACAGGGGAATCAGCCCCAGCATTTT